According to its frequency, the clone carrying this T cell receptor beta chain is medium-sized. Its specificity is not known. The study made its TRB cDNA libraries by 5' RACE, adding UMI labels. Reprocessing the 5' RACE reads, TCRdb reports a single entry for every CDR3 protein and omits DNA. Its table records about 62,000 distinct CDR3 sequences. With 300,000 cells each, the CD8+ T cell subsets were individually sorted in triplicate. Germline assignment: CDR1 ENHRY and CDR2 SYGVKD. The CDR3 contains 14 residues. This entry belongs to a study of CXCR3-negative and CXCR3-positive naive CD8 T cells. Across the study: For each library, about 1.5 +/- 0.3 million TRB reads were obtained, 120 million to 150 million in total. Study-wide points: CXCR3 levels fell partly with cryopreservation; most assays relied on fresh PBMCs. Memory CD8+ T cell repertoires were far less diverse than both naive subsets.

The receptor comes from a human donor in good health. Some clones in this sample may be carry-over from other donors' samples. Material for sequencing was naive CXCR3- CD8+ T cells from blood. Subset here: CD45RO-CCR7+CD27+CD95- naive CD8+ T cells lacking CXCR3 (TNR3-). V gene TRBV10-3 combines with J gene TRBJ1-2. The CDR3 loop reads CAISETTDYYGYTF.